This T cell receptor beta chain was captured by sequencing in a study of T cell changes during pregnancy in multiple sclerosis. This CDR3 has 15 residues. Germline V gene lookup returns CDR1 MGHRA and CDR2 YSYEKL. The ends were cut back, 2 bases at V and 3 bases at J, with 11 bases in the middle. Measured with immunoSEQ multiplex PCR; TCRdb has only the in-frame clones, and not every one. Of tens of thousands of clones listed, roughly 90% are singletons. The source is a female donor with multiple sclerosis, enrolled in a pregnancy study. The V call is TRBV4-1, the J call TRBJ1-5; possible D gene TRBD1, 6 bases. The sequencing here drew on CD8+ T cells from peripheral blood mononuclear cells, taken in the third trimester of pregnancy. The CDR3 DNA is TGCGCCAGCAGCCAAACTCGGACAGACAATCAGCCCCAGCATTTT. Its translation is CASSQTRTDNQPQHF.